This T cell receptor (beta chain) was documented in a study of response to subunit inactivated influenza vaccine. This CDR3 has 17 residues. V shed 0 bases and J shed 0 bases, with 12 bases lying between them. Germline CDR1 reads LNHNV; CDR2 reads YYDKDF (reference sequence). On this clonotype: Its antigen is not known.

MiXCR, applied by TCRdb to the RT-PCR reads, yields one record per CDR3 protein. The table has hundreds of thousands of distinct CDR3 sequences, roughly 18% seen once; the top ten hold 11%. Findings of the study overall: It was the authors' suggestion that each seasonal influenza vaccination recruits few new T cells.

The chain employs TRBV15 and TRBJ2-1; no clear D gene. This specimen consisted of PBMCs from blood, obtained approximately 5 days after vaccination. The sequence derives from a man between 50 and 59 years old who received an inactivated influenza vaccine. The chain's CDR3 is CATSREIGRSSYNEQFF. The CDR3 DNA sequence: TGTGCCACCAGCAGAGAGATAGGAAGGAGCTCCTACAATGAGCAGTTCTTC. Supplemented by reference TRBV15 and TRBJ2-1, the full variable domain reads DAMVIQNPRYQVTQFGKPVTLSCSQTLNHNVMYWYQQKSSQAPKLLFHYYDKDFNNEADTPDNFQSRRPNTSFCFLDIRSPGLGDTAMYLCATSREIGRSSYNEQFFGPGTRLTVL.